This paragraph covers one TCR beta chain sequence. This record comes from a study of cytomegalovirus exposure and HLA in healthy donors. This CDR3 contains 16 residues. V was clipped by 0 bases and J by 2 bases, with 14 bases between them. The germline V gene has CDR1 LGHNA and CDR2 YNFKEQ. PCR employed 60 Vbeta and 13 Jbeta primers. Profiled with immunoSEQ multiplex PCR; TCRdb holds only in-frame clones, not every one. The repertoire consists of over 150,000 clones, with less than 80% occurring once and the leading ten covering around 1.9%. The chain recombines TRBV4-2 with TRBJ2-7; D is possibly TRBD2 (6 bases). The sample taken for sequencing was PBMCs. The clonotype originates from a man aged 30 to 45 in good health and CMV-seronegative. The CDR3 loop is CASSQETGTPAYEQYF. CDR3 nucleotide sequence: TGTGCCAGCAGCCAAGAAACGGGGACTCCAGCCTACGAGCAGTACTTC.